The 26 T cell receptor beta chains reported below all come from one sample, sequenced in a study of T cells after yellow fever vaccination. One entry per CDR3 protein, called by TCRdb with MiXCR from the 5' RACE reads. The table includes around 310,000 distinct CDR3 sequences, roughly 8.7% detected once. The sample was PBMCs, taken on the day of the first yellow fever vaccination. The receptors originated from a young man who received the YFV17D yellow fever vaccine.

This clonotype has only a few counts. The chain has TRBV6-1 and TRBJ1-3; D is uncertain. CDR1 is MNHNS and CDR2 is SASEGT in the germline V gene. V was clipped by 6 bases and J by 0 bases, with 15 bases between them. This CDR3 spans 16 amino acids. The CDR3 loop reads CASRQIGPSSGNTIYF. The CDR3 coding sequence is TGTGCCAGCAGGCAGATAGGGCCTAGCTCTGGAAACACCATATATTTT.

The CDR3 reads CASSIPGGETQYF. The DNA of the CDR3 is TGTGCCAGTAGTATCCCAGGGGGAGAGACCCAGTACTTC. V usage is TRBV19 and J usage is TRBJ2-5; 7 nucleotides align to TRBD1. This CDR3 comprises 13 residues. Germline V gives CDR1 LNHDA, CDR2 SQIVND (reference sequence). V gave up 3 bases and J gave up 4 bases; unmatched junction bases: 2.

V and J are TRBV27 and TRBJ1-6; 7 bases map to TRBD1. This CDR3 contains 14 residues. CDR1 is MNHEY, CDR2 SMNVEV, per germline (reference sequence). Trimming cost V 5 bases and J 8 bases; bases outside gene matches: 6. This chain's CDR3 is CASSVTGWDSPLHF. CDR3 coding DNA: TGTGCCAGCAGTGTGACAGGGTGGGATTCACCCCTCCACTTT.

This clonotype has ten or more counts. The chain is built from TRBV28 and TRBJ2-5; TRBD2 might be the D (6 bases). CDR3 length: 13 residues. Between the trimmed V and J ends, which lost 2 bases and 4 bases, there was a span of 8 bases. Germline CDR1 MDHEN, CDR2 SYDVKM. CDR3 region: CASSLNGGETQYF. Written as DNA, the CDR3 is TGTGCCAGCAGTTTAAACGGGGGAGAGACCCAGTACTTC. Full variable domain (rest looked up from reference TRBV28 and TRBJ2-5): DVKVTQSSRYLVKRTGEKVFLECVQDMDHENMFWYRQDPGLGLRLIYFSYDVKMKEKGDIPEGYSVSREKKERFSLILESASTNQTSMYLCASSLNGGETQYFGPGTRLLVL.

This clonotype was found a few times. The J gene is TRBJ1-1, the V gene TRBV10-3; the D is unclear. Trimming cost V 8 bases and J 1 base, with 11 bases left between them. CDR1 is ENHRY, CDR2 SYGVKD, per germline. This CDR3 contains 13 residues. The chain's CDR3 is CAILGAANTEAFF. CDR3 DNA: TGTGCCATCCTAGGAGCGGCGAACACTGAAGCTTTCTTT.

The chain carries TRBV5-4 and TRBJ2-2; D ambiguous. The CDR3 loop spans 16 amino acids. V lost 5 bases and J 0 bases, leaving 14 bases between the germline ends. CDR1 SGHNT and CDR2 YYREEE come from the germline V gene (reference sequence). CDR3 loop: CASSPDQIANTGELFF. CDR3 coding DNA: TGTGCCAGCAGTCCGGACCAGATCGCGAACACCGGGGAGCTGTTTTTT.

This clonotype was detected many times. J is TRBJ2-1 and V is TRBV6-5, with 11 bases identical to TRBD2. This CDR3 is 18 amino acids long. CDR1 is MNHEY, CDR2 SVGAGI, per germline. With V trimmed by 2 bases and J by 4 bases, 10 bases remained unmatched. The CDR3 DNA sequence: TGTGCCAGCAGTTACCCATCGCTTGGGACTAGCGGTTACAATGAGCAGTTCTTC. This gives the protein CASSYPSLGTSGYNEQFF.

The CDR3 DNA is TGCGCCAGCAGCCAGGGGATACAGGGATCCTACGAGCAGTACGTC. It translates to CASSQGIQGSYEQYV. This chain uses TRBV5-1 with TRBJ2-7; TRBD1 might be the D (6 bases). CDR1 and CDR2 (germline): SGHRS, YFSETQ. The germline V and J ends were trimmed by 4 bases and 1 base, with 15 bases remaining between them. The CDR3 extends over 15 amino acids.

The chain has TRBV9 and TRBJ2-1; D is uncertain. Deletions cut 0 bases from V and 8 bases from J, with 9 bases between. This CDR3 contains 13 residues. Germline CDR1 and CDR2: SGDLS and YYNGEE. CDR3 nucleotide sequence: TGTGCCAGCAGCGTAGTCTCAGAGTATGAGCAGTTCTTC. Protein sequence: CASSVVSEYEQFF. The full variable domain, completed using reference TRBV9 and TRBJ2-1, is DSGVTQTPKHLITATGQRVTLRCSPRSGDLSVYWYQQSLDQGLQFLIQYYNGEERAKGNILERFSAQQFPDLHSELNLSSLELGDSALYFCASSVVSEYEQFFGPGTRLTVL.

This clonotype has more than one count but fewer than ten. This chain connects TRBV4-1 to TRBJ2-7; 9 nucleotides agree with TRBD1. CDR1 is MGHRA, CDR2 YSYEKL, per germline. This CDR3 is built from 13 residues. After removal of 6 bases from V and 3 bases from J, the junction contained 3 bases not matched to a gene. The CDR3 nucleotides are TGCGCCAGCAGTGAGGACAGGGGCTACGAGCAGTACTTC. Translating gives CASSEDRGYEQYF.

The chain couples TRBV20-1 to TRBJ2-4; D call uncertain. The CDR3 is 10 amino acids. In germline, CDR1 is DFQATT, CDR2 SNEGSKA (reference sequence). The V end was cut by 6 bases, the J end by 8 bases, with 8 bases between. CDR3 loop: CSAYRDIQYF. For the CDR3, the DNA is TGCAGTGCGTACCGGGACATTCAGTACTTC.

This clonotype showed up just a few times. The CDR3 DNA reads as TGCAGCGTTGAAGGGAAGTGGGGGAACACTGAAGCTTTCTTT. As protein: CSVEGKWGNTEAFF. The chain combines TRBV29-1 with TRBJ1-1; no firm D call. The V gene's germline CDR1 is SQVTM and CDR2 ANQGSEA. This CDR3 is 14 amino acids long. The V end was cut by 1 base, the J end by 1 base, with 10 bases between. The variable domain in full, completed from reference TRBV29-1 and TRBJ1-1, reads SAVISQKPSRDICQRGTSLTIQCQVDSQVTMMFWYRQQPGQSLTLIATANQGSEATYESGFVIDKFPISRPNLTFSTLTVSNMSPEDSSIYLCSVEGKWGNTEAFFGQGTRLTVV.

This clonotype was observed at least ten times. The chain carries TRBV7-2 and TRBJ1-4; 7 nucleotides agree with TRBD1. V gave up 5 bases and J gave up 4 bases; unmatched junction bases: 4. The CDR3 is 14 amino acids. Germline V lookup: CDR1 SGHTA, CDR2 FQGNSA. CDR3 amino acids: CASSRDRSNEKLFF. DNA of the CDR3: TGTGCCAGCAGCCGGGACAGAAGTAATGAAAAACTGTTTTTT.

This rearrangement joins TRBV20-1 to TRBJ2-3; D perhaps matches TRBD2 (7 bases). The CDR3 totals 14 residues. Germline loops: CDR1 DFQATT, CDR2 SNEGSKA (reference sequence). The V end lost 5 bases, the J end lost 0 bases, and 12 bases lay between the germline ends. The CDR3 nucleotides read TGCAGTGCTGGCGGGGGCTCTAGCACAGATACGCAGTATTTT. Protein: CSAGGGSSTDTQYF.

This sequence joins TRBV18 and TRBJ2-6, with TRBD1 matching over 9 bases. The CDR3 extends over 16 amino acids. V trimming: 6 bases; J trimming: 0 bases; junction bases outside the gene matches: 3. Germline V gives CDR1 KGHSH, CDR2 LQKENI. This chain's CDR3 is CASSGQGHSGANVLTF. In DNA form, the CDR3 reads TGTGCCAGCTCGGGACAGGGACACTCTGGGGCCAACGTCCTGACTTTC.

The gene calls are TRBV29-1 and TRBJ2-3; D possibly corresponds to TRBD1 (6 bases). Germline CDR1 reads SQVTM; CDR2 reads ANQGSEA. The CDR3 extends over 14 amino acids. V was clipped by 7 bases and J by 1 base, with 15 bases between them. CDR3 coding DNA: TGCAGCGCCCGACAGGTGAGAGGCACAGATACGCAGTATTTT. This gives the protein CSARQVRGTDTQYF.

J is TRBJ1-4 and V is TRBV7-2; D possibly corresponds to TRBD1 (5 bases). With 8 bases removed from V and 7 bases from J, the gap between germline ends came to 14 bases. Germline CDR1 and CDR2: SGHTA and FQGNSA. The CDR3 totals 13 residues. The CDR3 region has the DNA TGTGCCAGCGCGGGGCAGGGAGGTGAAAAACTGTTTTTT. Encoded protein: CASAGQGGEKLFF.

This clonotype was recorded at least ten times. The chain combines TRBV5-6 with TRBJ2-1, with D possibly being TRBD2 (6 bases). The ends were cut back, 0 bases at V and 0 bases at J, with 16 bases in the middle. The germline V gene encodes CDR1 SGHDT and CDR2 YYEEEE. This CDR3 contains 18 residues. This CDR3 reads CASSLDGGALSSYNEQFF. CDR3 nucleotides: TGTGCCAGCAGCTTGGACGGCGGGGCCCTGAGCTCCTACAATGAGCAGTTCTTC.

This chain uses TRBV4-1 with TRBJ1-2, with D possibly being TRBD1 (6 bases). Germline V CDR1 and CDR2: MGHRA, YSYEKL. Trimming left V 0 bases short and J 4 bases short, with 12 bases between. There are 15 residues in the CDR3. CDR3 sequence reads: CASSQDPTGIYGYTF. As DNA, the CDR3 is TGCGCCAGCAGCCAAGATCCTACAGGGATCTATGGCTACACCTTC.

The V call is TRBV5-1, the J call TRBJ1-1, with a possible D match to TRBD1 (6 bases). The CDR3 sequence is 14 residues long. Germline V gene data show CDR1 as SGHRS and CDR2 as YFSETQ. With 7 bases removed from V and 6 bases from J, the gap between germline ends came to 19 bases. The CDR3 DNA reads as TGCGCCAGCTCCTTGGCCAGGGGTACGTCTGAAGCTTTCTTT. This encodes CASSLARGTSEAFF. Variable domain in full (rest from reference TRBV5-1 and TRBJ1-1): KAGVTQTPRYLIKTRGQQVTLSCSPISGHRSVSWYQQTPGQGLQFLFEYFSETQRNKGNFPGRFSGRQFSNSRSEMNVSTLELGDSALYLCASSLARGTSEAFFGQGTRLTVV.

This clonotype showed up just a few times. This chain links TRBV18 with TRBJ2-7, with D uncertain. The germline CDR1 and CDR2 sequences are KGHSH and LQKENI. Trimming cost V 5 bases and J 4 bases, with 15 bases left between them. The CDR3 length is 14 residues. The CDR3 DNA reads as TGTGCCAGCTCATTGATGGACGGACCATACGAGCAGTACTTC. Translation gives CASSLMDGPYEQYF.

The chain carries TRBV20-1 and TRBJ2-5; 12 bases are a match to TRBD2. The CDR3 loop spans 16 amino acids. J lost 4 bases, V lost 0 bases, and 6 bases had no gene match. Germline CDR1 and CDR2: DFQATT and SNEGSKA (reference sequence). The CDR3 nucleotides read TGCAGTGCTAGAGATGGGGCTAGCGGGGGGGGAGAGACCCAGTACTTC. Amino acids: CSARDGASGGGETQYF.

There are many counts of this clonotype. This CDR3 is CASRNQGNYGYTF. CDR3 sequence (DNA): TGTGCCAGCAGGAATCAGGGGAACTATGGCTACACCTTC. The chain combines TRBV7-9 with TRBJ1-2, with D perhaps TRBD1 (6 bases). CDR1 and CDR2 from the germline V gene are SEHNR and FQNEAQ (reference sequence). V was clipped by 6 bases and J by 2 bases, with 10 bases between them. The CDR3 is made up of 13 amino acids.

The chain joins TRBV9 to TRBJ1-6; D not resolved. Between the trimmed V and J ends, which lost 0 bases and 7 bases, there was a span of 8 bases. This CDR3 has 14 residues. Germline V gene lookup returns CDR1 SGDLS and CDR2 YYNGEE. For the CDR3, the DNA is TGTGCCAGCAGCGTAGAGCCAGTGAATTCACCCCTCCACTTT. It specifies CASSVEPVNSPLHF.

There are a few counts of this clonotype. CDR3 residues: CASSVAPLRLAPTDTQYF. The CDR3 DNA reads as TGTGCCAGCAGCGTAGCCCCTCTTAGATTAGCGCCCACAGATACGCAGTATTTT. The chain recombines TRBV9 with TRBJ2-3; D perhaps matches TRBD2 (5 bases). Trimming cost V 0 bases and J 2 bases, with 19 bases left between them. There are 18 residues in the CDR3. Germline assignment: CDR1 SGDLS and CDR2 YYNGEE.

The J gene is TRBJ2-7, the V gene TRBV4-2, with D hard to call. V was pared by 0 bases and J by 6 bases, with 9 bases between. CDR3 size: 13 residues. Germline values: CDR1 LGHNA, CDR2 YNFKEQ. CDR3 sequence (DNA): TGTGCCAGCAGCCAAGATCTGATTCTCGAGCAGTACTTC. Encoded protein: CASSQDLILEQYF.